Below are 32 T cell receptor beta chains sequenced from a single sample in a study of persistence of HIV-infected CD4 T cells. For these receptors, no antigen is known. Cells were stimulated with overlapping HIV-1 Gag 15-mer peptides. Sorted nonresponding memory CD4+ T cells were CD40L-negative, CD69-negative, CD45RO-high. This was the immunoSEQ version 4 assay in survey mode. Only in-frame clones appear in the TCRdb table, and some are missing; sequencing was by immunoSEQ multiplex PCR. The table lists about 64,000 clones, about 81% of them singletons, with more than 1.5% in the top ten. The sample was CD4+ T cells sorted from PBMCs after approximately 18-hour stimulation, taken from a patient who received antiretroviral therapy. These receptors were taken from an adult man with HIV who was CMV-seropositive.

The genes are TRBV2 and TRBJ1-2; D unclear. Germline V gives CDR1 SNHLY, CDR2 FYNNEI. V lost 0 bases and J 7 bases, leaving 12 bases between the germline ends. The CDR3 covers 14 residues. CDR3 sequence: CASSEARGMGGYTF. The CDR3 region has the DNA TGTGCCAGCAGTGAAGCGAGAGGAATGGGTGGCTACACCTTC.

There are a few counts of this clone. This chain links TRBV7-2 with TRBJ2-7; the D is unclear. CDR1 SGHTA and CDR2 FQGNSA come from the germline V gene. Trimming pared 4 bases from V and 3 bases from J, leaving 7 bases between. This CDR3 contains 12 residues. The CDR3 nucleotides are TGTGCCAGCAGCTATCGATTCTACGAGCAGTACTTC. Residues: CASSYRFYEQYF. The full variable domain, in which reference TRBV7-2 and TRBJ2-7 provide the parts outside the CDR3, is GAGVSQSPSNKVTEKGKDVELRCDPISGHTALYWYRQSLGQGLEFLIYFQGNSAPDKSGLPSDRFSAERTGGSVSTLTIQRTQQEDSAVYLCASSYRFYEQYFGPGTRLTVT.

This sequence joins TRBV9 and TRBJ2-1; perhaps TRBD1 as D (5 bases). Germline V CDR1 and CDR2: SGDLS, YYNGEE. Trimming stripped 3 bases from V and 7 bases from J, with 14 bases between. This CDR3 region has 14 residues. The CDR3 DNA reads as TGTGCCAGCAGCGGGCAGGGTAAGATAAATGAGCAGTTCTTC. This encodes CASSGQGKINEQFF.

This clone came up once. V and J are TRBV5-4 and TRBJ1-3; the match to TRBD1 covers 10 bases. Trimming at V came to 4 bases and at J to 3 bases, leaving 1 base not matched to a gene. Germline-derived CDR1 and CDR2 are SGHNT and YYREEE (reference sequence). This CDR3 comprises 14 residues. DNA of the CDR3: TGTGCCAGCAGCCGGGACAGGGGTGGAAACACCATATATTTT. Translating it yields CASSRDRGGNTIYF.

The gene calls are TRBV28 and TRBJ1-3, with TRBD1 identical over 7 bases. V dropped 5 bases and J dropped 1; count of bases not matched to a gene: 8. The CDR3 runs 16 residues. Germline CDR1 and CDR2: MDHEN and SYDVKM. As DNA, the CDR3 is TGTGCCAGCAGTCCCCCAGGGGGTTCTTCTGGAAACACCATATATTTT. Its translation: CASSPPGGSSGNTIYF.

The chain employs TRBV7-8 and TRBJ1-1; D remains unclear. CDR3 length equals 12 residues. With 5 bases removed from V and 10 bases from J, the gap between germline ends came to 14 bases. Germline loops: CDR1 SGHVS, CDR2 FQNEAQ. DNA for the CDR3: TGTGCCAGCAGCCTTATGTCGACGGGAGCTTTCTTT. This codes for CASSLMSTGAFF.

The chain recombines TRBV7-3 with TRBJ1-6; 7 nucleotides match TRBD1. Looked up from germline, CDR1 is SGHTA and CDR2 is FQGTGA. CDR3 length: 15 amino acids. V shed 5 bases and J 6 bases; nucleotides not matched to a gene: 7. The CDR3 DNA is TGTGCCAGCAGCCTCGACGGGGACAGTAATTCACCCCTCCACTTT. Its translation is CASSLDGDSNSPLHF.

This chain joins TRBV5-4 and TRBJ2-1; TRBD1 matches at 9 bases. With V trimmed by 4 bases and J by 8 bases, 4 bases remained unmatched. The length of the CDR3 is 13 residues. Germline loops: CDR1 SGHNT, CDR2 YYREEE (reference sequence). CDR3 protein: CASSTQGAYEQFF. The CDR3 nucleotides read TGTGCCAGCAGCACACAGGGGGCCTATGAGCAGTTCTTC.

The CDR3 bases are TGTGCCAGCAGCTTATCCGGGACCCCAGTAACTGGAAACACCATATATTTT. Translation: CASSLSGTPVTGNTIYF. The chain recombines TRBV5-6 with TRBJ1-3; the D gene is possibly TRBD1 (5 bases). CDR1 SGHDT and CDR2 YYEEEE come from the germline V gene. The CDR3 is 17 residues long. Between the trimmed V and J ends, which lost 2 bases and 2 bases, there was a span of 17 bases.

The rearrangement uses TRBV2 and TRBJ2-2; 7 positions match TRBD1. With 7 bases clipped from V and 0 bases from J, the junction kept 5 bases outside the gene matches. CDR3 size: 15 residues. Looked up from germline, CDR1 is SNHLY and CDR2 is FYNNEI. CDR3 sequence: CASMAGTANTGELFF. The CDR3 nucleotides are TGTGCCAGCATGGCCGGGACAGCGAACACCGGGGAGCTGTTTTTT. Together with reference TRBV2 and TRBJ2-2, the CDR3 gives the full variable domain: EPEVTQTPSHQVTQMGQEVILRCVPISNHLYFYWYRQILGQKVEFLVSFYNNEISEKSEIFDDQFSVERPDGSNFTLKIRSTKLEDSAMYFCASMAGTANTGELFFGEGSRLTVL.

The chain links TRBV11-2 to TRBJ1-1, with D possibly being TRBD1 (5 bases). V lost 5 bases to trimming and J lost 7 bases, with 11 bases between them. The germline V gene encodes CDR1 SGHAT and CDR2 FQNNGV. CDR3 size: 12 residues. The CDR3 DNA reads TGTGCCAGCAGCACCACAGGAGTTGAAGCTTTCTTT. It translates to CASSTTGVEAFF.

There are a few counts of this clone. Other DNA sequences from this sample encode an identical CDR3 as well. The rearrangement links TRBV25-1 to TRBJ2-7; D is uncertain. V was trimmed by 2 bases and J by 3 bases, leaving 2 bases between them. Looked up from germline, CDR1 is MGHDK and CDR2 is SYGVNS. The CDR3 consists of 11 residues. In nucleotides, the CDR3 is TGTGCCAGCAGTGAAGGCTACGAGCAGTACTTC. Translated: CASSEGYEQYF.

This sequence joins TRBV2 and TRBJ1-2; D remains unclear. This CDR3 is 14 amino acids long. Trimming took off 3 bases at V and 4 bases at J, with 12 bases between the two ends. CDR1 SNHLY and CDR2 FYNNEI come from the germline V gene. The CDR3 bases are TGTGCCAGCAGTGAGGCCCATCTGGGCTATGGCTACACCTTC. Translation: CASSEAHLGYGYTF.

The chain couples TRBV10-1 to TRBJ2-7, with D maybe TRBD1 (6 bases). V gave up 5 bases and J gave up 5 bases, with 19 bases separating them. CDR1 and CDR2 from the germline V gene are WNHNN and SYGVQD (reference sequence). The CDR3 consists of 15 residues. The CDR3 spells CASSLQRTAINEQYF. DNA for the CDR3: TGCGCCAGCAGTTTACAACGGACAGCGATCAACGAGCAGTACTTC.

This clone has a single count. The chain employs TRBV5-6 and TRBJ2-7; TRBD2 aligns across 9 bases. The J segment lost 2 bases and the V segment lost 2 bases, leaving 5 bases of the junction unmatched. Per germline, CDR1 SGHDT and CDR2 YYEEEE. The length of the CDR3 is 15 residues. The CDR3 DNA is TGTGCCAGCAGCTTTGATAGCGGGGGACCCTACGAGCAGTACTTC. Its translation: CASSFDSGGPYEQYF.

As to this clone: At one end, the junction sequence differs from germline, possibly due to a read error. This chain connects TRBV6-5 to TRBJ2-4; 10 nucleotides line up with TRBD1. The CDR3 has 13 residues. Germline V gene lookup returns CDR1 MNHEY and CDR2 SVGAGI. CDR3 DNA: TGTGCCAGCAGTCCCCCGGACAGGGGGAAACTTAACTTC. This sequence encodes CASSPPDRGKLNF.

This clone has just a few counts. This CDR3 is CASSPGRTNANEKLFF. CDR3 DNA sequence: TGCGCCAGCAGCCCTGGAAGGACGAATGCTAATGAAAAACTGTTTTTT. The chain combines TRBV5-1 with TRBJ1-4; no clear D gene. CDR1 is SGHRS, CDR2 YFSETQ, per germline. CDR3 length equals 16 residues. V lost 4 bases, J lost 3 bases, and 16 bases lay in between.

CDR3 nucleotides: TGTGCCAGCAGCCTCGACAGGAGGGGAACTGAAGCTTTCTTT. This translates into CASSLDRRGTEAFF. The chain recombines TRBV14 with TRBJ1-1, with D possibly matching TRBD1 (6 bases). V dropped 4 bases and J dropped 5 bases, with 14 bases sitting between them. The CDR3 length is 14 residues. Germline V gives CDR1 SGHDN, CDR2 FVKESK.

This chain connects TRBV10-2 to TRBJ2-1, with 11 positions matching TRBD2. V was pared by 5 bases and J by 5 bases, with 8 bases of the junction left unmatched. The CDR3 runs to 16 residues. Germline lookup yields CDR1 WSHSY and CDR2 SAAADI. The CDR3 coding sequence is TGCGCCAGCAGTAAATCTTTAGCGGGGGGGGACAATGAGCAGTTCTTC. This sequence encodes CASSKSLAGGDNEQFF.

Only a few counts were recorded for this clone. V usage is TRBV18 and J usage is TRBJ1-6, with 7 nucleotides matching TRBD1. CDR1 is KGHSH, CDR2 LQKENI, per germline. V was clipped by 3 bases and J by 6 bases; unmatched bases: 5. The CDR3 extends over 15 amino acids. The chain's CDR3 is CASSPRQGGNSPLHF. CDR3 bases: TGTGCCAGCTCACCCAGACAGGGTGGTAATTCACCCCTCCACTTT.

This sequence joins TRBV6-5 and TRBJ2-7; possible D gene TRBD1, 6 bases. The germline V gene has CDR1 MNHEY and CDR2 SVGAGI. V was cut by 4 bases and J by 10 bases, with 14 bases left in between. The length of the CDR3 is 12 residues. The CDR3 protein is CASSLGQQLQYF. The CDR3 DNA is TGTGCCAGCAGTTTAGGACAGCAATTACAGTACTTC.

The chain has TRBV24-1 and TRBJ2-1; 10 bases align to TRBD2. There are 15 residues in the CDR3. Germline CDR1 reads KGHDR; CDR2 reads SFDVKD. After removal of 7 bases from V and 6 bases from J, the junction contained 8 bases not matched to a gene. The CDR3 bases are TGTGCCACCAGGTCCGGGACTAGCGCATCCAATGAGCAGTTCTTC. Translating it yields CATRSGTSASNEQFF.

The chain recombines TRBV28 with TRBJ2-3, with D perhaps matching TRBD1 (5 bases). CDR1 and CDR2 from the germline V gene are MDHEN and SYDVKM. V lost 5 bases and J lost 0, with 9 bases in between. This CDR3 is built from 14 residues. CDR3 residues: CASSLGHSTDTQYF. The CDR3 DNA follows: TGTGCCAGCAGTCTCGGACACAGCACAGATACGCAGTATTTT.

This chain uses TRBV28 with TRBJ2-6, with a possible D match to TRBD1 (5 bases). Trimming left V 5 bases short and J 0 bases short, with 14 bases between. The CDR3 runs 17 residues. Germline CDR1 MDHEN, CDR2 SYDVKM. Here the CDR3 reads CASSPLQGLSGANVLTF. CDR3 nucleotides: TGTGCCAGCAGTCCCCTTCAGGGTCTCTCTGGGGCCAACGTCCTGACTTTC.

This rearrangement joins TRBV7-6 to TRBJ2-1; weak D call: TRBD1 (5 bases). Trimming removed 2 bases at V and 7 bases at J, with 12 bases between. Looked up from germline, CDR1 is SGHVS and CDR2 is FNYEAQ. The CDR3 is 14 amino acids. The CDR3 nucleotides are TGTGCCAGCAGCTTACAGGGCCTCAGGAATGAGCAGTTCTTC. It yields the protein CASSLQGLRNEQFF.

The chain is built from TRBV6-5 and TRBJ1-1; D is unclear. Looked up from germline, CDR1 is MNHEY and CDR2 is SVGAGI. The CDR3 has 15 residues. Trimming pared 7 bases from V and 1 base from J, leaving 16 bases between. DNA for the CDR3: TGTGCCAGCATCCCGGAGGGCTTCACGAACACTGAAGCTTTCTTT. Its translation is CASIPEGFTNTEAFF.

The rearrangement joins TRBV10-3 to TRBJ2-7, with D possibly TRBD2 on 6 matching bases. The CDR3 sequence is 16 residues long. Trimming cost V 2 bases and J 4 bases, with 18 bases left between them. Germline V CDR1 and CDR2: ENHRY, SYGVKD. This chain's CDR3 is CAISEPSGTPPYEQYF. CDR3 in DNA: TGTGCCATCAGTGAGCCTTCAGGGACTCCCCCTTACGAGCAGTACTTC.

The rearrangement uses TRBV9 and TRBJ2-1, with a weak D call TRBD1 (5 bases). This CDR3 comprises 15 residues. CDR1 SGDLS and CDR2 YYNGEE come from the germline V gene. V shed 4 bases and J shed 0 bases, with 11 bases lying between them. The CDR3 here is CASSTRQSSYNEQFF. The CDR3 DNA sequence: TGTGCCAGCAGCACCCGACAGTCCTCCTACAATGAGCAGTTCTTC.

This clone was counted between two and nine times. The V call is TRBV6-5, the J call TRBJ1-1, with unresolved D. Deletions cut 11 bases from V and 6 bases from J, with 19 bases between. The CDR3 is 13 residues long. CDR1 and CDR2 (germline): MNHEY, SVGAGI. The CDR3 DNA sequence: TGTGCCTCCAATGGTTTTGGGTCCCCTGAAGCTTTCTTT. This sequence encodes CASNGFGSPEAFF.

In this sample, this clone turned up a few times. The chain couples TRBV5-1 to TRBJ2-3; 7 positions match TRBD1. From germline, CDR1 is SGHRS and CDR2 YFSETQ. V was pared by 5 bases and J by 1 base, with 7 bases of the junction left unmatched. This CDR3 comprises 15 residues. This chain's CDR3 is CASSYNGQGTDTQYF. Written as DNA, the CDR3 is TGCGCCAGCAGTTATAACGGACAGGGCACAGATACGCAGTATTTT.

This chain uses TRBV7-3 with TRBJ1-3; the D gene is possibly TRBD1 (6 bases). The V end lost 8 bases, the J end lost 4 bases, and 15 bases lay between the germline ends. CDR1 is SGHTA and CDR2 is FQGTGA in the germline V gene. This CDR3 contains 14 residues. The CDR3 loop reads CASAAGAGGNTIYF. The CDR3 DNA is TGTGCCAGCGCGGCGGGGGCAGGCGGAAACACCATATATTTT.

J is TRBJ1-1 and V is TRBV7-8; no definite D call. Per the germline V gene, CDR1 is SGHVS and CDR2 is FQNEAQ. The CDR3 sequence is 13 residues long. Trimming pared 1 base from V and 1 base from J, leaving 4 bases between. CDR3 nucleotides: TGTGCCAGCAGCTTAGGAGAGAACACTGAAGCTTTCTTT. Protein sequence: CASSLGENTEAFF.